The entry that follows covers one T cell receptor beta chain sequence. The data stem from a study of shared clonotypes between healthy human individuals. V was clipped by 0 bases and J by 11 bases, with 11 bases between them. The CDR3 is made up of 13 amino acids. Germline CDR1 SGDLS, CDR2 YYNGEE. TCRdb's table, derived via immunoSEQ multiplex PCR, lists solely in-frame clones and lacks some. The sample carries 2,500,000 or so clones, approximately 94% recorded once. Material: naive CD4+ T cells from PBMCs. As for subset: CD45RA+ positively selected. This TCR derives from a man aged 18 to 29 in good health. Some clones in this sample may be carry-over from other donors' samples. The V call is TRBV9, the J call TRBJ1-4; no reliable D call. CDR3 bases: TGTGCCAGCAGCGTAGATGGAACCGGGAAACTGTTTTTT. It codes for CASSVDGTGKLFF.